This T cell receptor (beta chain) appears in the sequencing data of a study of cytomegalovirus exposure and HLA in healthy donors. The study ran its PCR with 60 Vbeta and 13 Jbeta primers. Assay: immunoSEQ multiplex PCR; the TCRdb copy retains only in-frame clones and omits some. Altogether some 130,000 clones are present, less than 85% being singletons, with the ten largest covering under 3%. This receptor was identified in a man between 25 and 39 years old in good health and CMV-seronegative. Sample: PBMCs.

The CDR3 DNA reads as TGTGCCAGCTCACCACCGGCTCAGGGGGCCTACGAGCAGTACTTC. Amino acids: CASSPPAQGAYEQYF. This chain connects TRBV18 to TRBJ2-7; TRBD1 matches 7 bases. V trimming: 0 bases; J trimming: 2 bases; junction bases outside the gene matches: 4. This CDR3 comprises 15 residues. The germline gives CDR1 KGHSH, CDR2 LQKENI.